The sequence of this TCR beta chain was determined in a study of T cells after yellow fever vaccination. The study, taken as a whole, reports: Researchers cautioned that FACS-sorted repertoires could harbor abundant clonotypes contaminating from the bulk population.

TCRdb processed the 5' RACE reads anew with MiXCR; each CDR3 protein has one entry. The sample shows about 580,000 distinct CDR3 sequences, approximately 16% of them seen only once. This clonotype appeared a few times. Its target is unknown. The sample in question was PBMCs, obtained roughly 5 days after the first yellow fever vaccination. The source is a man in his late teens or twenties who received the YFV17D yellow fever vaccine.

In DNA form, the CDR3 reads TGCAGTGCGCGGGGACTGCCGCAGGAAAAACTGTTTTTT. Its translation is CSARGLPQEKLFF. The V call is TRBV20-1, the J call TRBJ1-4; TRBD1 might be the D (5 bases). The CDR3 runs 13 residues. Trimming removed 6 bases at V and 8 bases at J, with 16 bases between. Germline V gene data show CDR1 as DFQATT and CDR2 as SNEGSKA (reference sequence).